This is a list of T cell receptor beta chains from one sample in a study of post-analysis software for immune sequencing data. TCRdb reprocessed the PCR reads via MiXCR and lists one record per CDR3 protein. The repertoire holds approximately 730,000 distinct CDR3 sequences, with about 32% as singletons. The sequenced sample was blood. The source of these receptors is a girl aged 10 to 17 with multiple sclerosis. Each CDR3 is given with its conserved first and last residue. D genes are given only for firm matches. Not every row has a clone size; where given, it reads once, few, many or a size class.

J: TRBJ2-2; V: TRBV7-2; D: -; size: few; CDR3: CASSLRLVGSGELFF; DNA: TGTGCCAGCAGCTTACGTCTCGTTGGATCCGGGGAGCTGTTTTTT
J: TRBJ1-5; V: TRBV6-4; D: TRBD1; size: -; CDR3: CASSIETGGKPQHF; DNA: TGTGCCAGCAGTATTGAGACAGGGGGAAAGCCCCAGCATTTT
J: TRBJ2-1; V: TRBV28; D: -; size: few; CDR3: CASSSGHNEQFF; DNA: TGTGCCAGCAGTTCGGGACACAATGAGCAGTTCTTC
J: TRBJ2-3; V: TRBV3-1; D: TRBD1; size: -; CDR3: CASSVQGAVADTQYF; DNA: TGTGCCAGCAGTGTACAGGGGGCGGTGGCAGATACGCAGTATTTT
J: TRBJ2-2; V: TRBV29-1; D: -; size: -; CDR3: CSVGGEGGWNTGELFF; DNA: TGCAGCGTTGGTGGGGAGGGGGGATGGAACACCGGGGAGCTGTTTTTT
J: TRBJ2-6; V: TRBV4-1; D: -; size: once; CDR3: CASSPNWSEDMGGANVLTF; DNA: TGCGCCAGCAGCCCCAACTGGTCGGAAGATATGGGTGGGGCCAACGTCCTGACTTTC
J: TRBJ2-1; V: TRBV6-1; D: TRBD1; size: few; CDR3: CASSEPGTGFNEQFF; DNA: TGTGCCAGCAGTGAACCTGGGACAGGGTTCAATGAGCAGTTCTTC
J: TRBJ2-1; V: TRBV7-8; D: TRBD2; size: -; CDR3: CASSPIRGSANEQFF; DNA: TGTGCCAGCAGCCCTATACGCGGGAGCGCCAATGAGCAGTTCTTC
J: TRBJ2-3; V: TRBV7-9; D: -; size: -; CDR3: CASSPRGAAPTDTQYF; DNA: TGTGCCAGCAGCCCCCGAGGGGCGGCACCCACAGATACGCAGTATTTT
J: TRBJ2-7; V: TRBV27; D: -; size: -; CDR3: CASSKFDGPYEQYF; DNA: TGTGCCAGCAGCAAATTCGACGGACCCTACGAGCAGTACTTC
J: TRBJ2-1; V: TRBV6-1; D: TRBD2; size: -; CDR3: CASGRGLAGGGSYNEQFF; DNA: TGTGCCAGCGGGAGAGGACTAGCGGGAGGGGGGTCCTACAATGAGCAGTTCTTC
J: TRBJ2-5; V: TRBV20-1; D: TRBD2; size: -; CDR3: CSARAGVLSNEQYF; DNA: TGCAGTGCCCGGGCGGGGGTTTTGAGCAATGAGCAGTACTTC
J: TRBJ2-5; V: TRBV10-3; D: -; size: few; CDR3: CAISIPGRDETQYF; DNA: TGTGCCATCAGTATCCCAGGAAGGGATGAGACCCAGTACTTC
J: TRBJ2-1; V: TRBV29-1; D: -; size: -; CDR3: CSVEDPGRPPFF; DNA: TGCAGCGTTGAAGATCCGGGCAGGCCCCCGTTCTTC
J: TRBJ2-1; V: TRBV10-3; D: TRBD2; size: -; CDR3: CATMGDSGSSYNEQFF; DNA: TGTGCCACCATGGGGGATAGCGGGAGCTCCTACAATGAGCAGTTCTTC
J: TRBJ1-2; V: TRBV5-1; D: TRBD1; size: -; CDR3: CASSLVSRQGMGYTF; DNA: TGCGCCAGCAGCTTGGTTTCGCGACAGGGGATGGGCTACACCTTC
J: TRBJ2-3; V: TRBV18; D: TRBD1; size: once; CDR3: CASSQTGASTDTQYF; DNA: TGTGCCAGCTCACAGACAGGGGCAAGCACAGATACGCAGTATTTT
J: TRBJ1-2; V: TRBV28; D: -; size: -; CDR3: CASSLPTGSNNGYTF; DNA: TGTGCCAGCAGTTTACCGACAGGCAGTAATAATGGCTACACCTTC
J: TRBJ1-2; V: TRBV4-1; D: TRBD1; size: few; CDR3: CASSQVKQGAGYGYTF; DNA: TGCGCCAGCAGCCAGGTCAAACAGGGGGCAGGGTATGGCTACACCTTC
J: TRBJ2-3; V: TRBV11-2; D: -; size: few; CDR3: CASSLRGDSTDTQYF; DNA: TGTGCCAGCAGCTTACGAGGAGATAGCACAGATACGCAGTATTTT
J: TRBJ1-2; V: TRBV6-1; D: -; size: few; CDR3: CASRRGLENNYGYTF; DNA: TGTGCCAGCCGCCGGGGTCTGGAGAATAACTATGGCTACACCTTC
J: TRBJ2-5; V: TRBV7-6; D: TRBD2; size: -; CDR3: CASSFRLARGQETQYF; DNA: TGTGCCAGCAGCTTCCGACTAGCGCGGGGCCAAGAGACCCAGTACTTC